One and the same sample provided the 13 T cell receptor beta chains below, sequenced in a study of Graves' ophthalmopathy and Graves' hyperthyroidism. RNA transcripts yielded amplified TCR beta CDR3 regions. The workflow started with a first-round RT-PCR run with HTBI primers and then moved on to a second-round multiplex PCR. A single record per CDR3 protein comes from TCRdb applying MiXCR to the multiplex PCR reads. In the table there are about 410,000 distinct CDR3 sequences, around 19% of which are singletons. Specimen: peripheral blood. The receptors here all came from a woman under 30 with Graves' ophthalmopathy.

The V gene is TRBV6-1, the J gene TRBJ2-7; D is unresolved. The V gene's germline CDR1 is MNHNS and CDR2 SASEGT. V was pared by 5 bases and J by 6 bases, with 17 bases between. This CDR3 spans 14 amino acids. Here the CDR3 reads CASSIGSGRREQYF. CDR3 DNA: TGTGCCAGCAGTATCGGATCAGGTCGGCGCGAGCAGTACTTC.

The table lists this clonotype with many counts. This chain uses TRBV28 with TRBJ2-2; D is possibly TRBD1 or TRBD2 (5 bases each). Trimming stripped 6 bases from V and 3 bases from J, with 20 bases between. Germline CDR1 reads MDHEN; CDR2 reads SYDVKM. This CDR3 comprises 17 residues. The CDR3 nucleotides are TGTGCCAGCAGCCCTGACCGGGACCGTCGCTACACCGGGGAGCTGTTTTTT. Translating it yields CASSPDRDRRYTGELFF.

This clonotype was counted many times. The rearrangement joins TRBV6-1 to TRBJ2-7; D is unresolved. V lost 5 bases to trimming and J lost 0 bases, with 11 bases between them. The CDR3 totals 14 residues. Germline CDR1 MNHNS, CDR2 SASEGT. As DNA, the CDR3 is TGTGCCAGCAGTCTTGGGCGGAACTCCTACGAGCAGTACTTC. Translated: CASSLGRNSYEQYF.

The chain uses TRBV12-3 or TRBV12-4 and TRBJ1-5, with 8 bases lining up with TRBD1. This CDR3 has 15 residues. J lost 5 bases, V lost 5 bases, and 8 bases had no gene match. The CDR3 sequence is CASSVGTGGHQPQHF. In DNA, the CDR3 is TGTGCCAGCAGTGTCGGGACAGGAGGGCATCAGCCCCAGCATTTT.

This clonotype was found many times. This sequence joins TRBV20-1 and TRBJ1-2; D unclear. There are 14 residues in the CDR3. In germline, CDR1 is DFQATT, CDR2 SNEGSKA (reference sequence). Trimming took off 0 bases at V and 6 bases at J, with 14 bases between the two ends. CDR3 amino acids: CSARDPKTGNGYTF. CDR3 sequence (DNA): TGCAGTGCTAGAGATCCAAAAACGGGGAATGGCTACACCTTC.

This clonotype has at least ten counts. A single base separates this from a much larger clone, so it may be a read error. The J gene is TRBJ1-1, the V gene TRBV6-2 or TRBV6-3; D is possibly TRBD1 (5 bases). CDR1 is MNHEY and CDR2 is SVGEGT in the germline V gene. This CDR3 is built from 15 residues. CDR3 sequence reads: CASSGGDLGGTGAFF. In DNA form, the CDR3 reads TGTGCCAGCAGTGGGGGGGACCTGGGCGGCACTGGAGCTTTCTTT.

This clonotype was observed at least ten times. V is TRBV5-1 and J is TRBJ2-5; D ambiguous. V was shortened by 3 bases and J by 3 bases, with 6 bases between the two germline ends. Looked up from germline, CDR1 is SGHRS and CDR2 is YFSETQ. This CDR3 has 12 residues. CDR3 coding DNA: TGCGCCAGCAGCTACTCGGAAGAGACCCAGTACTTC. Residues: CASSYSEETQYF.

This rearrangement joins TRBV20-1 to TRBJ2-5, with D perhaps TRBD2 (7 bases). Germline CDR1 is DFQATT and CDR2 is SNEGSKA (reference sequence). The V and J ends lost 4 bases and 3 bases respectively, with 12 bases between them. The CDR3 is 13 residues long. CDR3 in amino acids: CSANRGGEETQYF. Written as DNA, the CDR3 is TGCAGTGCTAATAGAGGGGGGGAAGAGACCCAGTACTTC.

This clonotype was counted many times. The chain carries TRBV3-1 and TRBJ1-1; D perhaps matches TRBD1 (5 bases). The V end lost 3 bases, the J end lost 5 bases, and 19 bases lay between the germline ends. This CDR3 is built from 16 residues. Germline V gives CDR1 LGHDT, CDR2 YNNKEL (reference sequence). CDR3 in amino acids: CASSQGSFGGWTEAFF. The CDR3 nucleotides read TGTGCCAGCAGCCAGGGGTCTTTTGGGGGGTGGACTGAAGCTTTCTTT.

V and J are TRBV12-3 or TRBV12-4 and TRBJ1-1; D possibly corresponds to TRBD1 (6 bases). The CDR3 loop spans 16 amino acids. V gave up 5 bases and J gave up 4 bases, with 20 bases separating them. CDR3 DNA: TGTGCCAGCAGTCCCCAGGGGCAGTGGGGGAGCACTGAAGCTTTCTTT. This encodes CASSPQGQWGSTEAFF.

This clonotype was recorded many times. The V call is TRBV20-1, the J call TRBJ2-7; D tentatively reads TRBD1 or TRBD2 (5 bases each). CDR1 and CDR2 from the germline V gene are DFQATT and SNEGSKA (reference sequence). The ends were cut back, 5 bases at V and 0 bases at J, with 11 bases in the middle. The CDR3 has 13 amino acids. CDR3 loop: CSAAGALSYEQYF. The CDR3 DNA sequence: TGCAGTGCTGCCGGGGCCCTCTCCTACGAGCAGTACTTC.

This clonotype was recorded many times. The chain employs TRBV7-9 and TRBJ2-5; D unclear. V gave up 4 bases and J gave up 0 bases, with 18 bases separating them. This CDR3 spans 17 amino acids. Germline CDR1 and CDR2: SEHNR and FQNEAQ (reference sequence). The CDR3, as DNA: TGTGCCAGCAGCTACGGTTGGCGCGTTGAGAACCAAGAGACCCAGTACTTC. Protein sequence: CASSYGWRVENQETQYF. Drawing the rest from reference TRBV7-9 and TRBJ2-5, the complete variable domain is DTGVSQNPRHKITKRGQNVTFRCDPISEHNRLYWYRQTLGQGPEFLTYFQNEAQLEKSRLLSDRFSAERPKGSFSTLEIQRTEQGDSAMYLCASSYGWRVENQETQYFGPGTRLLVL.

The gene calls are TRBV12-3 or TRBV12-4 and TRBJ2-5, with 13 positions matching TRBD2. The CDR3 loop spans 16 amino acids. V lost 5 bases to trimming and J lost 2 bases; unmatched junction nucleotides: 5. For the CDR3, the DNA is TGTGCCAGCAGTCCCGGACTAGCGGGAGTTCAAGAGACCCAGTACTTC. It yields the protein CASSPGLAGVQETQYF.